One and the same sample provided the 23 T cell receptor beta chains below, sequenced in a study of chemoradiotherapy in HPV16-positive cancers. The method was immunoSEQ multiplex PCR; TCRdb's version includes in-frame clones alone and lacks a portion of them. This table holds around 13,000 clones, approximately 80% found once. Sampling was done from a patient who underwent chemoradiotherapy. Receptors originate from a human donor with HPV-associated anogenital cancer.

The V gene is TRBV7-6, the J gene TRBJ2-5; 9 nucleotides align to TRBD1. The CDR3 sequence is 17 residues long. Losses at the gene ends were 0 bases for V and 1 base for J; bases not matched to a gene: 6. Germline CDR1 is SGHVS and CDR2 is FNYEAQ. The CDR3 loop is CASSLAGGQGPQETQYF. CDR3 bases: TGTGCCAGCAGCTTAGCGGGGGGACAGGGACCCCAAGAGACCCAGTACTTC.

The rearrangement links TRBV5-4 to TRBJ2-3; the match to TRBD1 covers 8 bases. The germline CDR1 and CDR2 sequences are SGHNT and YYREEE (reference sequence). J was trimmed by 2 bases and V by 4 bases; bases with no gene match: 6. The CDR3 totals 15 residues. The CDR3 sequence: CASSPTGANTDTQYF. The CDR3 DNA sequence: TGTGCCAGCAGCCCGACAGGGGCGAACACAGATACGCAGTATTTT.

The chain uses TRBV7-2 and TRBJ1-6; the D is unclear. Trimming shortened V by 4 bases and J by 7 bases, and 5 bases separated the two germline ends. The CDR3 sequence is 12 residues long. Per the germline V gene, CDR1 is SGHTA and CDR2 is FQGNSA. The CDR3 DNA follows: TGTGCCAGCAGCTATTTCAATTCACCCCTCCACTTT. It encodes CASSYFNSPLHF.

The V call is TRBV7-9, the J call TRBJ2-6; D is unresolved. This CDR3 has 18 residues. V lost 5 bases and J lost 1, with 18 bases in between. CDR1 and CDR2 from the germline V gene are SEHNR and FQNEAQ (reference sequence). CDR3 sequence reads: CASSLSISRLSGANVLTF. In DNA form, the CDR3 reads TGTGCCAGCAGCCTTTCCATCTCTAGATTATCTGGGGCCAACGTCCTGACTTTC.

The chain combines TRBV4-1 with TRBJ1-4, with TRBD1 matching over 7 bases. V was pared by 1 base and J by 4 bases, with 6 bases of the junction left unmatched. Germline V gene lookup returns CDR1 MGHRA and CDR2 YSYEKL. The CDR3 runs to 16 residues. CDR3 nucleotides: TGCGCCAGCAGCCAAGTCTGGGACAGAATTAATGAAAAACTGTTTTTT. Its translation: CASSQVWDRINEKLFF.

The chain links TRBV2 to TRBJ2-1, with TRBD2 matching 8 bases. The CDR3 loop spans 17 amino acids. Germline loops: CDR1 SNHLY, CDR2 FYNNEI. Trimming cost V 4 bases and J 5 bases; bases outside gene matches: 13. DNA for the CDR3: TGTGCCAGCAGTGCCCAGGGCGGGGGGATCCTTAACAATGAGCAGTTCTTC. Translation: CASSAQGGGILNNEQFF.

This chain uses TRBV4-3 with TRBJ1-6; D is undetermined. V lost 0 bases, J lost 2 bases, and 2 bases lay in between. The CDR3 loop spans 14 amino acids. Per the germline V gene, CDR1 is LGHNA and CDR2 is YSLEER. CDR3 amino acids: CASSQDAYNSPLHF. CDR3 coding DNA: TGCGCCAGCAGCCAAGATGCCTATAATTCACCCCTCCACTTT.

The V gene is TRBV23-1, the J gene TRBJ1-1; D is possibly TRBD1 (5 bases). TRBV23-1 is an ORF, with its function uncertain. V dropped 6 bases and J dropped 7 bases, with 12 bases sitting between them. The CDR3 has 12 residues. DNA of the CDR3: TGCGCCAGCAGCCCTCGACAGATTGAAGCTTTCTTT. Amino acid sequence: CASSPRQIEAFF.

The chain joins TRBV5-1 to TRBJ1-4, with D possibly matching TRBD1 (6 bases). With 4 bases removed from V and 7 bases from J, the gap between germline ends came to 14 bases. This CDR3 is 14 amino acids long. Germline V gene sequence: CDR1 SGHRS, CDR2 YFSETQ. The CDR3 nucleotides are TGCGCCAGCAGCCTAACAGGGATCCGTGAAAAACTGTTTTTT. This sequence encodes CASSLTGIREKLFF.

This clone was found once. The V and J genes are TRBV5-1 and TRBJ2-3, with TRBD2 matching 11 bases. Per the germline V gene, CDR1 is SGHRS and CDR2 is YFSETQ. The junction had 3 bases not matched to a gene; V was cut back by 0 bases and J by 0 bases. The CDR3 is 17 residues long. This CDR3 is CASSLVLAGGSTDTQYF. In DNA form, the CDR3 reads TGCGCCAGCAGCTTGGTGCTAGCGGGGGGTAGCACAGATACGCAGTATTTT.

The chain joins TRBV6-1 to TRBJ2-7; no clear D. Per germline, CDR1 MNHNS and CDR2 SASEGT. CDR3 length: 13 residues. V lost 4 bases to trimming and J lost 4 bases, with 11 bases between them. The CDR3 region is CASSVNPTYEQYF. DNA for the CDR3: TGTGCCAGCAGTGTTAACCCCACATACGAGCAGTACTTC.

The genes are TRBV29-1 and TRBJ2-1, with TRBD2 identical over 7 bases. Germline V gene sequence: CDR1 SQVTM, CDR2 ANQGSEA. V was pared by 2 bases and J by 0 bases, with 4 bases of the junction left unmatched. The CDR3 consists of 15 residues. The DNA for the CDR3 is TGCAGCGTTGAACATGGGGGGGTCTCCTACAATGAGCAGTTCTTC. This encodes CSVEHGGVSYNEQFF.

This clone is a singleton in its sample. This chain connects TRBV5-1 to TRBJ1-3, with 7 bases matching TRBD1. V lost 6 bases, J lost 4 bases, and 10 bases stayed unmatched. From germline, CDR1 is SGHRS and CDR2 YFSETQ. The CDR3 has 15 amino acids. CDR3 sequence reads: CASTPTGAKGNTIYF. In nucleotides, the CDR3 is TGCGCCAGCACCCCTACAGGGGCGAAAGGAAACACCATATATTTT.

The J gene is TRBJ1-2, the V gene TRBV5-1, with D possibly being TRBD1 (5 bases). The CDR3 contains 14 residues. Germline CDR1 reads SGHRS; CDR2 reads YFSETQ. With 4 bases removed from V and 4 bases from J, the gap between germline ends came to 14 bases. The CDR3 nucleotides read TGCGCCAGCAGCGGTGGGGCTACCGGCTATGGCTACACCTTC. Its protein product is CASSGGATGYGYTF.

This clone showed up just a few times. The V gene is TRBV14, the J gene TRBJ2-7; D is unclear. V dropped 1 base and J dropped 6 bases, with 10 bases sitting between them. Per the germline V gene, CDR1 is SGHDN and CDR2 is FVKESK. The CDR3 is 13 residues long. CDR3 protein: CASSQAVQGEQYF. For the CDR3, the DNA is TGTGCCAGCAGCCAAGCGGTCCAAGGCGAGCAGTACTTC.

The rearrangement joins TRBV11-3 to TRBJ1-2; D is unclear. The CDR3 has 14 residues. The V gene lost 5 bases and the J gene lost 7 bases, with 17 bases spanning the gap. Per the germline V gene, CDR1 is SGHNT and CDR2 is YENEEA. The CDR3 loop reads CASSPSYLGSGYTF. In DNA, the CDR3 is TGTGCCAGCAGCCCATCCTATCTCGGGTCTGGCTACACCTTC.

V gene TRBV7-2 combines with J gene TRBJ2-1, with D possibly TRBD1 on 5 matching bases. Trimming left V 7 bases short and J 9 bases short, with 13 bases between. The CDR3 runs to 12 residues. Per germline, CDR1 SGHTA and CDR2 FQGNSA. For the CDR3, the DNA is TGTGCCAGCAAGGAAAAGGGGATTGAGCAGTTCTTC. This gives the protein CASKEKGIEQFF. Drawing the rest from reference TRBV7-2 and TRBJ2-1, the complete variable domain is GAGVSQSPSNKVTEKGKDVELRCDPISGHTALYWYRQSLGQGLEFLIYFQGNSAPDKSGLPSDRFSAERTGGSVSTLTIQRTQQEDSAVYLCASKEKGIEQFFGPGTRLTVL.

This clone was detected only once. The chain employs TRBV11-3 and TRBJ2-1; either TRBD1 or TRBD2 may supply D (5 bases each). This CDR3 contains 14 residues. Trimming removed 3 bases from V and 6 bases from J, with 12 bases in between. Germline V gene data show CDR1 as SGHNT and CDR2 as YENEEA. CDR3 in DNA: TGTGCCAGCAGCTTCCCCCCGAGGGGCAATGAGCAGTTCTTC. Translated, it gives CASSFPPRGNEQFF.

This chain joins TRBV4-2 and TRBJ2-7; D perhaps matches TRBD2 (5 bases). Germline V lookup: CDR1 LGHNA, CDR2 YNFKEQ. The V end was cut by 4 bases, the J end by 3 bases, with 13 bases between. The CDR3 loop spans 14 amino acids. The CDR3 nucleotides read TGTGCCAGCAGCCCCTCCCCTCGGGACTACGAGCAGTACTTC. Its translation: CASSPSPRDYEQYF.

The chain carries TRBV7-2 and TRBJ1-2, with D possibly being TRBD1 (6 bases). Trimming removed 4 bases at V and 5 bases at J, with 11 bases between. Germline CDR1 and CDR2: SGHTA and FQGNSA. This CDR3 comprises 13 residues. This CDR3 reads CASSSPTGYGYTF. The CDR3 DNA follows: TGTGCCAGCAGCTCACCTACAGGGTATGGCTACACCTTC.

This sequence joins TRBV7-2 and TRBJ2-5, with 12 nucleotides matching TRBD1. CDR1 is SGHTA and CDR2 is FQGNSA in the germline V gene. CDR3 length: 16 amino acids. V lost 5 bases and J lost 5; bases outside the gene matches: 9. CDR3 bases: TGTGCCAGCAGCCCCCTCCGGGACAGGGGGCACGAGACCCAGTACTTC. It specifies CASSPLRDRGHETQYF.

V gene TRBV7-2 combines with J gene TRBJ1-5, with D possibly TRBD1 on 5 matching bases. V was cut by 3 bases and J by 2 bases, with 8 bases left in between. This CDR3 region has 14 residues. The germline CDR1 and CDR2 sequences are SGHTA and FQGNSA. The CDR3 is CASSLDIGNQPQHF. The CDR3 nucleotides are TGTGCCAGCAGCTTGGACATCGGCAATCAGCCCCAGCATTTT. The variable domain in full, with the rest retrieved from reference TRBV7-2 and TRBJ1-5, is GAGVSQSPSNKVTEKGKDVELRCDPISGHTALYWYRQSLGQGLEFLIYFQGNSAPDKSGLPSDRFSAERTGGSVSTLTIQRTQQEDSAVYLCASSLDIGNQPQHFGDGTRLSIL.

The gene calls are TRBV6-5 and TRBJ1-5; 7 positions match TRBD1. This CDR3 has 14 residues. The V gene's germline CDR1 is MNHEY and CDR2 SVGAGI. V shed 6 bases and J 6 bases; nucleotides not matched to a gene: 8. The CDR3: CASRFDRASQPQHF. The DNA of the CDR3 is TGTGCCAGCAGATTTGACAGGGCGTCTCAGCCCCAGCATTTT.